This entry lists 10 T cell receptor beta chains sequenced from one sample in a study of shared clonotypes between healthy human individuals. Using immunoSEQ multiplex PCR, the repertoire was profiled, and TCRdb retains in-frame clones only, with some absent. Of around 1 million clones in the sample, 76% are singletons; the top ten hold approximately 1.5%. Sequenced input: memory CD4+ T cells sorted from blood. Subset reported: CD45RA-negative fraction. These receptors originate from a man younger than 35 in good health.

In its sample, this clone was seen a few times. The chain is built from TRBV5-4 and TRBJ2-1, with TRBD1 identical over 9 bases. This CDR3 comprises 14 residues. The V segment lost 4 bases and the J segment 5 bases; nucleotides outside the gene matches: 4. Germline CDR1 SGHNT, CDR2 YYREEE (reference sequence). The CDR3 region has the DNA TGTGCCAGCAGCCCCCGGGACAGGGACAATGAGCAGTTCTTC. Its translation: CASSPRDRDNEQFF. Full variable domain (remainder filled in from reference TRBV5-4 and TRBJ2-1): ETGVTQSPTHLIKTRGQQVTLRCSSQSGHNTVSWYQQALGQGPQFIFQYYREEENGRGNFPPRFSGLQFPNYSSELNVNALELDDSALYLCASSPRDRDNEQFFGPGTRLTVL.

This clone has just a few counts. The genes are TRBV29-1 and TRBJ2-7; the match to TRBD1 covers 7 bases. Germline assignment: CDR1 SQVTM and CDR2 ANQGSEA. Trimming removed 4 bases from V and 2 bases from J; junction bases left unmatched: 5. CDR3 size: 13 residues. CDR3 residues: CSVGQGPTYEQYF. As DNA, the CDR3 is TGCAGCGTTGGACAGGGACCCACCTACGAGCAGTACTTC.

This chain links TRBV10-3 with TRBJ2-2, with 9 bases lining up with TRBD1. Trimming took 4 bases from V and 0 from J; bases not matched to a gene: 0. Germline-derived CDR1 and CDR2 are ENHRY and SYGVKD. The CDR3 length is 15 residues. The CDR3 spells CAISGQGANTGELFF. The CDR3 DNA reads TGTGCCATCAGTGGACAGGGGGCGAACACCGGGGAGCTGTTTTTT.

The J gene is TRBJ2-3, the V gene TRBV7-9; a weak D match, TRBD1 (5 bases). CDR1 and CDR2 (germline): SEHNR, FQNEAQ (reference sequence). The CDR3 is 17 residues long. The V gene lost 2 bases and the J gene lost 0 bases, with 15 bases spanning the gap. CDR3: CASSLWWGPSSTDTQYF. CDR3 DNA sequence: TGTGCCAGCAGCTTATGGTGGGGCCCGTCTAGCACAGATACGCAGTATTTT. Full variable domain (missing parts from reference TRBV7-9 and TRBJ2-3): DTGVSQNPRHKITKRGQNVTFRCDPISEHNRLYWYRQTLGQGPEFLTYFQNEAQLEKSRLLSDRFSAERPKGSFSTLEIQRTEQGDSAMYLCASSLWWGPSSTDTQYFGPGTRLTVL.

In this sample, this clone turned up once. The V gene is TRBV10-1, the J gene TRBJ2-7; D call uncertain. The V gene's germline CDR1 is WNHNN and CDR2 SYGVQD (reference sequence). With 3 bases removed from V and 2 bases from J, the gap between germline ends came to 8 bases. The CDR3 is 13 residues long. The CDR3 sequence is CASSDGGTYEQYF. Written as DNA, the CDR3 is TGCGCCAGCAGTGATGGCGGCACCTACGAGCAGTACTTC.

The chain uses TRBV19 and TRBJ2-5; 9 positions match TRBD2. J was trimmed by 4 bases and V by 6 bases; bases with no gene match: 6. CDR3 length: 14 residues. Germline V gene data show CDR1 as LNHDA and CDR2 as SQIVND (reference sequence). CDR3 in amino acids: CASRTSGSSETQYF. CDR3 DNA sequence: TGTGCCAGTAGGACTAGCGGATCCTCAGAGACCCAGTACTTC.

This clone was seen many times. This chain joins TRBV15 and TRBJ2-2; D possibly uses TRBD1 or TRBD2 (6 bases each). Between the trimmed V and J ends, which lost 5 bases and 4 bases, there was a span of 17 bases. Germline lookup yields CDR1 LNHNV and CDR2 YYDKDF (reference sequence). This CDR3 region has 16 residues. The CDR3 sequence: CATSGRLGGPTGELFF. In DNA, the CDR3 is TGTGCCACCAGCGGCCGATTGGGGGGCCCCACCGGGGAGCTGTTTTTT. The whole variable domain, remainder taken from reference TRBV15 and TRBJ2-2, is DAMVIQNPRYQVTQFGKPVTLSCSQTLNHNVMYWYQQKSSQAPKLLFHYYDKDFNNEADTPDNFQSRRPNTSFCFLDIRSPGLGDTAMYLCATSGRLGGPTGELFFGEGSRLTVL.

The V gene is TRBV5-1, the J gene TRBJ2-2; no reliable D call. CDR1 and CDR2 (germline): SGHRS, YFSETQ. The V gene lost 6 bases and the J gene lost 0 bases, with 9 bases spanning the gap. CDR3 length: 14 residues. DNA for the CDR3: TGCGCCAGCATATCAAGTCCGAACACCGGGGAGCTGTTTTTT. It yields the protein CASISSPNTGELFF.

This clone appeared a few times. The chain employs TRBV19 and TRBJ2-3; 7 bases fit TRBD2. Germline assignment: CDR1 LNHDA and CDR2 SQIVND (reference sequence). The trim removed 5 bases at V and 6 bases at J, leaving 8 bases unmatched. This CDR3 has 14 amino acids. The CDR3 sequence: CASSVVTSMDTQYF. DNA for the CDR3: TGTGCCAGTAGTGTGGTGACTAGCATGGATACGCAGTATTTT.

CDR3 region: CASSGGQPNMNTEAFF. DNA of the CDR3: TGTGCCAGCAGTGGAGGACAGCCAAACATGAACACTGAAGCTTTCTTT. V gene TRBV2 combines with J gene TRBJ1-1, with D maybe TRBD1 (6 bases). Germline lookup yields CDR1 SNHLY and CDR2 FYNNEI. The CDR3 extends over 16 amino acids. V was trimmed by 4 bases and J by 0 bases, leaving 15 bases between them.